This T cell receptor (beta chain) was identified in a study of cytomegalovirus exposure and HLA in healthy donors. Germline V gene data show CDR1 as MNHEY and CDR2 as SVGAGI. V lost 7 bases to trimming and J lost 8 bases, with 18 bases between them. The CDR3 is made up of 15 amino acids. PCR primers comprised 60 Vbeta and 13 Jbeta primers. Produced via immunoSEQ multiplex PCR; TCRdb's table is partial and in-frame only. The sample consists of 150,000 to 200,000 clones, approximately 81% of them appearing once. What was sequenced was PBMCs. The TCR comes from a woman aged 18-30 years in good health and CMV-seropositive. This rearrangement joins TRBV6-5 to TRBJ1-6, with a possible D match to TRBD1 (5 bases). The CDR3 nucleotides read TGTGCCAGCAACCGGGGGGTAGTCGGGGATTCACCCCTCCACTTT. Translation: CASNRGVVGDSPLHF.